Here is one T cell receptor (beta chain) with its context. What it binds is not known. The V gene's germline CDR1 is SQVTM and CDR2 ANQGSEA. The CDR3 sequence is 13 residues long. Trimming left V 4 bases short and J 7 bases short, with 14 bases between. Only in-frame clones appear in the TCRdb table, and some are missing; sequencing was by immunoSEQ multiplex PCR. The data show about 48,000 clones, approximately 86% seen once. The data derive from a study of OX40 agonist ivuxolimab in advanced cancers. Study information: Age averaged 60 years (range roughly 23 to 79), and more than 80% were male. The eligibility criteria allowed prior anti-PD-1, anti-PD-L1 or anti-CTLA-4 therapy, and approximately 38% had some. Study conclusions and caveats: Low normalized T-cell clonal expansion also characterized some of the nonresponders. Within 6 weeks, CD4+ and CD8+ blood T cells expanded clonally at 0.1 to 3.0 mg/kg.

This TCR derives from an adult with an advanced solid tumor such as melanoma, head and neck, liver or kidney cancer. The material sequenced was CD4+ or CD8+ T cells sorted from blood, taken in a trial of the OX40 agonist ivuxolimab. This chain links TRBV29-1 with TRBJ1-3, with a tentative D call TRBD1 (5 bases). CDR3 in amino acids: CSVAGQGGNTIYF. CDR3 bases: TGCAGCGTTGCCGGGCAGGGCGGGAACACCATATATTTT.